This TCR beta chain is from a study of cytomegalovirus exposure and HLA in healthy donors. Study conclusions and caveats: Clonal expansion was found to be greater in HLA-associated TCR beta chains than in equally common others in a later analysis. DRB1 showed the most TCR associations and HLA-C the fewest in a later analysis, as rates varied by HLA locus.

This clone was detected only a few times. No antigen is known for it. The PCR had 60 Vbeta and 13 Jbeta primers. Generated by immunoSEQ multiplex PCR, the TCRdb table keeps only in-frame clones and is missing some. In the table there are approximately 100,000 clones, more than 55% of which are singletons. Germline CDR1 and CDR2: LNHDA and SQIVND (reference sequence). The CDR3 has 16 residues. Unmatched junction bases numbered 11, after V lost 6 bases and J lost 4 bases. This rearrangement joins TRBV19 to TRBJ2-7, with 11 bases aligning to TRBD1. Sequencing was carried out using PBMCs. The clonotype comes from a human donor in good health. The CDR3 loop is CASSRRGQGVGYEQYF. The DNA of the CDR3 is TGTGCCAGTAGCCGCCGGGGACAGGGGGTCGGGTACGAGCAGTACTTC.